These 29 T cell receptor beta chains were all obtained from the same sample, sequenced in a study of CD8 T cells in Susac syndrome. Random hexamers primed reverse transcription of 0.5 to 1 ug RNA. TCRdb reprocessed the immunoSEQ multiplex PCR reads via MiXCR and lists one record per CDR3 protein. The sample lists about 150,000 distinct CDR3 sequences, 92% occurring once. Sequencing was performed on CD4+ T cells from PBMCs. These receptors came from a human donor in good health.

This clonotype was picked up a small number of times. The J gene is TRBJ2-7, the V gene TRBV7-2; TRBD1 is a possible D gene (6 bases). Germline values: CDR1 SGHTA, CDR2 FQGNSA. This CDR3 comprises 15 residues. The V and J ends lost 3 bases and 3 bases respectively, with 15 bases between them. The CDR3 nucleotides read TGTGCCAGCAGCTTGGGTCAGGGGACATACTACGAGCAGTACTTC. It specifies CASSLGQGTYYEQYF.

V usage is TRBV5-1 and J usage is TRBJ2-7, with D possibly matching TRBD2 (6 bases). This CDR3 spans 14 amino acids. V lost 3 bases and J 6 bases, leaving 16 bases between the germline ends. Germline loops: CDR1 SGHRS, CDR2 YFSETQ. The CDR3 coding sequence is TGCGCCAGCAGCTGGGCGGGACCCCGTGTCGAGCAGTACTTC. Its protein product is CASSWAGPRVEQYF.

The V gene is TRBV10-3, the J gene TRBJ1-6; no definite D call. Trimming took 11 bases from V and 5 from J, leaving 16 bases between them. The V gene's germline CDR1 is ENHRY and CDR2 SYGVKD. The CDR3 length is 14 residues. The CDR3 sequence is CASSREVNNSPLHF. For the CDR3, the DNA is TGTGCCTCCTCCCGGGAGGTCAATAATTCACCCCTCCACTTT.

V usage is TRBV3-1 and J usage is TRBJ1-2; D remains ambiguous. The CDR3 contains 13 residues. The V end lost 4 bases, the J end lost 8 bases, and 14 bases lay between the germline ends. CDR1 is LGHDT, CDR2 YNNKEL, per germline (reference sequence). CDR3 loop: CASSPRSRRGYTF. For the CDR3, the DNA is TGTGCCAGCAGCCCTCGGTCCCGCAGGGGCTACACCTTC.

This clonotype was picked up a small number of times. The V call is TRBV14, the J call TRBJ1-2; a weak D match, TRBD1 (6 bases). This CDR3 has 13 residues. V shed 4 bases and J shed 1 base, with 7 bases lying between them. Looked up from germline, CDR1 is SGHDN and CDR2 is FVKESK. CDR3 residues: CASSRQVNYGYTF. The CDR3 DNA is TGTGCCAGCAGCCGACAGGTTAACTATGGCTACACCTTC.

CDR3 amino acids: CAISDTSRNEQYF. As DNA, the CDR3 is TGTGCCATCAGTGACACCTCCCGGAACGAGCAGTACTTC. The chain uses TRBV10-3 and TRBJ2-7; D gene ambiguous. Trimming took 3 bases from V and 5 from J, leaving 11 bases between them. The CDR3 runs to 13 residues. Germline-derived CDR1 and CDR2 are ENHRY and SYGVKD.

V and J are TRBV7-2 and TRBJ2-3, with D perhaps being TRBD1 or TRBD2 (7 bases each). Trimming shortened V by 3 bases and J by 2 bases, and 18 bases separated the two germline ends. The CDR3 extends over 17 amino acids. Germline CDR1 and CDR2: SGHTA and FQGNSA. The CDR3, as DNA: TGTGCCAGCAGCTTTCAGGGGGGTGCGGGGGCCACAGATACGCAGTATTTT. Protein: CASSFQGGAGATDTQYF.

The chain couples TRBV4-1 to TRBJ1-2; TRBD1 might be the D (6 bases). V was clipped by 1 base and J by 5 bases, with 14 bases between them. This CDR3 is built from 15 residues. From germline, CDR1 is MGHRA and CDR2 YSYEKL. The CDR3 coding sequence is TGCGCCAGCAGCCAAGCTTTGACAGGTTTTTATGGCTACACCTTC. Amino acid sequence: CASSQALTGFYGYTF.

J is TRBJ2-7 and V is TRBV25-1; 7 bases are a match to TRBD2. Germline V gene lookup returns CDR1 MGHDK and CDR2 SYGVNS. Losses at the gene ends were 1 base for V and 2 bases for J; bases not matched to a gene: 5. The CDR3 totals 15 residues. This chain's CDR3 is CASSEFGTTPYEQYF. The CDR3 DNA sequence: TGTGCCAGCAGTGAATTCGGGACTACCCCCTACGAGCAGTACTTC.

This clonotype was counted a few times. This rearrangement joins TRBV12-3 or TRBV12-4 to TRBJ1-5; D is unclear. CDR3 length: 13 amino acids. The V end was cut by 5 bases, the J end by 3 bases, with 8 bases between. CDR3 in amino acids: CASSPGFNQPQHF. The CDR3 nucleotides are TGTGCCAGCAGTCCCGGGTTCAATCAGCCCCAGCATTTT.

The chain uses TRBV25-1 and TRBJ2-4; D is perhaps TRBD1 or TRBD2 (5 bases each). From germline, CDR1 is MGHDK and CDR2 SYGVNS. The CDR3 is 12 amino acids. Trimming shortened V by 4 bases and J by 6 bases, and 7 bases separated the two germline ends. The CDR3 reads CASSGDGNIQYF. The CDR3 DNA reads TGTGCCAGCAGTGGGGACGGAAACATTCAGTACTTC.

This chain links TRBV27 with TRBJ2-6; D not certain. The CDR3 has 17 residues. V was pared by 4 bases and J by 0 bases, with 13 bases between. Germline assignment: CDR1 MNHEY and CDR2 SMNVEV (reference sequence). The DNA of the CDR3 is TGTGCCAGCAGTTCCCTCAAACCCAGCTCTGGGGCCAACGTCCTGACTTTC. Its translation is CASSSLKPSSGANVLTF.

CDR3 sequence (DNA): TGCGCCAGCAGCTTGGCAACCATGGACGGCTACAATGAGCAGTTCTTC. Protein sequence: CASSLATMDGYNEQFF. The chain employs TRBV5-1 and TRBJ2-1; D remains ambiguous. This CDR3 is 16 amino acids long. Germline-derived CDR1 and CDR2 are SGHRS and YFSETQ. Trimming shortened V by 0 bases and J by 3 bases, and 13 bases separated the two germline ends.

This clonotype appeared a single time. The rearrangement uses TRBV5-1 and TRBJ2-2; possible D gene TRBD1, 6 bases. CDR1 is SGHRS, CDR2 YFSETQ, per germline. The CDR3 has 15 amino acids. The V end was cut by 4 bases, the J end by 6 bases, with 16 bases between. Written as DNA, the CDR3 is TGCGCCAGCAGCCCCTACCCACAGGGTTCCGGGGAGCTGTTTTTT. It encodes CASSPYPQGSGELFF.

This CDR3 reads CASSLQVDTQYF. The CDR3 nucleotides are TGTGCCAGCAGTTTACAAGTAGATACGCAGTATTTT. This rearrangement joins TRBV6-2 or TRBV6-3 to TRBJ2-3; D unresolved. The V gene lost 4 bases and the J gene lost 5 bases, with 7 bases spanning the gap. The CDR3 is 12 residues long. The V gene's germline CDR1 is MNHEY and CDR2 SVGEGT.

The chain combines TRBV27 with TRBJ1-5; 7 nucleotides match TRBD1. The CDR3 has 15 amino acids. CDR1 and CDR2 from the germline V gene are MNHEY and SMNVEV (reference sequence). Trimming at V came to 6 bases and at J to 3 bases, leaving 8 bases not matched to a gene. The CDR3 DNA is TGTGCCAGCAGCTGGGACAGCCAATACAATCAGCCCCAGCATTTT. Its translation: CASSWDSQYNQPQHF.

CDR3 in DNA: TGTGCCAGCAGCGTGCCCAATCAGCCCCAGCATTTT. It codes for CASSVPNQPQHF. The rearrangement links TRBV7-9 to TRBJ1-5; D not certain. The germline V gene encodes CDR1 SEHNR and CDR2 FQNEAQ (reference sequence). The CDR3 length is 12 residues. Trimming pared 5 bases from V and 3 bases from J, leaving 5 bases between.

CDR3 sequence (DNA): TGTGCCAGTAGTCCCCGGACAGCTGGGGCCAACGTCCTGACTTTC. Amino acid sequence: CASSPRTAGANVLTF. This rearrangement joins TRBV19 to TRBJ2-6; D may be TRBD1 (6 bases). The CDR3 has 15 amino acids. Trimming shortened V by 5 bases and J by 2 bases, and 10 bases separated the two germline ends. Germline V gene data show CDR1 as LNHDA and CDR2 as SQIVND (reference sequence).

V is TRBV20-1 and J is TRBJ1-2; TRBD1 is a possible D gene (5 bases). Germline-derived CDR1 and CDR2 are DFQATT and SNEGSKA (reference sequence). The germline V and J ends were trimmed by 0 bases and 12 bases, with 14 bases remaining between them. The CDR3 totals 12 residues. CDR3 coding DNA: TGCAGTGCTAGAGATAAGGAGGGGAGGAACACCTTC. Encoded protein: CSARDKEGRNTF.

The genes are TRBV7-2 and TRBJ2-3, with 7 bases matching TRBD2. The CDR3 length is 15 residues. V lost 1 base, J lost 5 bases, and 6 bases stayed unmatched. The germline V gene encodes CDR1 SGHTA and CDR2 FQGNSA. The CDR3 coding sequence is TGTGCCAGCAGCTTAGTTGCGGGCGGGGGAGATACGCAGTATTTT. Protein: CASSLVAGGGDTQYF.

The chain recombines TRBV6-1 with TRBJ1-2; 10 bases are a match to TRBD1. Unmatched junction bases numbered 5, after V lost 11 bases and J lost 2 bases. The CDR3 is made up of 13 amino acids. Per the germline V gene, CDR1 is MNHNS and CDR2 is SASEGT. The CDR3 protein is CAASDRGNYGYTF. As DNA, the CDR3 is TGTGCCGCATCGGACAGGGGGAACTATGGCTACACCTTC.

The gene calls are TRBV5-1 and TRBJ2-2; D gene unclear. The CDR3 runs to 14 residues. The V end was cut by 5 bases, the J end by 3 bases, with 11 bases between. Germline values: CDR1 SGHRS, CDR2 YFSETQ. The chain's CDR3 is CASRDVADTGELFF. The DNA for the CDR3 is TGCGCCAGCAGAGATGTCGCGGACACCGGGGAGCTGTTTTTT.

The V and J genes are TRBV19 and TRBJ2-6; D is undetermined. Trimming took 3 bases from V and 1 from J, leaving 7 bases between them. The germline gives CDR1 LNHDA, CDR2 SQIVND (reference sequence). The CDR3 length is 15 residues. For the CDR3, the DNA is TGTGCCAGTAGTATTAGGATTTCTGGGGCCAACGTCCTGACTTTC. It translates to CASSIRISGANVLTF. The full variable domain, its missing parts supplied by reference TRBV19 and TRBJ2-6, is DGGITQSPKYLFRKEGQNVTLSCEQNLNHDAMYWYRQDPGQGLRLIYYSQIVNDFQKGDIAEGYSVSREKKESFPLTVTSAQKNPTAFYLCASSIRISGANVLTFGAGSRLTVL.

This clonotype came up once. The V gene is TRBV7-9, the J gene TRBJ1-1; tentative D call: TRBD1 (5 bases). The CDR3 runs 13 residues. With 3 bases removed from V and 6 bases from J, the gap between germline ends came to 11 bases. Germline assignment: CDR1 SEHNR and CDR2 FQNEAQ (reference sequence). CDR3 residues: CASSLGWGSEAFF. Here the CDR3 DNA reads TGTGCCAGCAGCTTGGGGTGGGGGTCTGAAGCTTTCTTT.

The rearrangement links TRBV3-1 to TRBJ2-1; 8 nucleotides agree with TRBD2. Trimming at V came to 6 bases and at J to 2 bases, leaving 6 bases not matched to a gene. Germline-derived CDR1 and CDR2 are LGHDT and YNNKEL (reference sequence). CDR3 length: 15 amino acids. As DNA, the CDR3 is TGTGCCAGCAGTTACCCGGGGGGGACCTACAATGAGCAGTTCTTC. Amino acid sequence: CASSYPGGTYNEQFF.

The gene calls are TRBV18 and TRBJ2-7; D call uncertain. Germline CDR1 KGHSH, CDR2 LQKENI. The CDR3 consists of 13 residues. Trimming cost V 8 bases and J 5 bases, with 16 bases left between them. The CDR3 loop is CASTLVNRNEQYF. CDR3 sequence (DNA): TGTGCCAGCACACTTGTAAATCGTAACGAGCAGTACTTC.

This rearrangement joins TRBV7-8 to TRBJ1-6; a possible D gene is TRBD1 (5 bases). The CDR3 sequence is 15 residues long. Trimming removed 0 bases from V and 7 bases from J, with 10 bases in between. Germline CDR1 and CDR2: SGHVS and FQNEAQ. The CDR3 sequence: CASSLAGTSNSPLHF. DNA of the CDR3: TGTGCCAGCAGCTTAGCCGGGACGTCAAATTCACCCCTCCACTTT.

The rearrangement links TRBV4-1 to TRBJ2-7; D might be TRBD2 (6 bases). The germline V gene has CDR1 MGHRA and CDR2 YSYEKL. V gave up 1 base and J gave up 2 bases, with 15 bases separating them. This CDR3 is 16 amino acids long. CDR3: CASSQGRWDSPYEQYF. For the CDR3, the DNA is TGCGCCAGCAGCCAAGGTAGGTGGGACTCCCCCTACGAGCAGTACTTC.

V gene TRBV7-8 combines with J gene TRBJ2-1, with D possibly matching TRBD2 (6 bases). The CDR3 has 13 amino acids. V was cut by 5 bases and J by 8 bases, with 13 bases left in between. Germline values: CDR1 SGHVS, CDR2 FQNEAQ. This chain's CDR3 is CASSLLGGHEQFF. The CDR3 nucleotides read TGTGCCAGCAGCCTGCTAGGAGGGCATGAGCAGTTCTTC.